Presented here are 23 T cell receptor beta chains from one specimen sequenced in a study of control samples from healthy donors and cancer patients. Sequencing was performed with immunoSEQ multiplex PCR; in TCRdb, only in-frame clones are kept and a portion is missing. The sample lists some 120,000 clones, 80% to 90% seen once, with approximately 1.1% in the top ten. Sequenced sample: PBMCs. The receptors were sampled from a woman in her fifties or sixties with colorectal cancer.

The V gene is TRBV7-8, the J gene TRBJ1-1; TRBD1 aligns across 7 bases. This CDR3 region has 16 residues. CDR1 and CDR2 from the germline V gene are SGHVS and FQNEAQ. J lost 0 bases, V lost 5 bases, and 9 bases had no gene match. CDR3 coding DNA: TGTGCCAGCAGCGCATCACCGACAGGGATGAACACTGAAGCTTTCTTT. Translating gives CASSASPTGMNTEAFF.

The CDR3 bases are TGTGCCAGCAGCAATACAGGGGGAACCACCGGGGAGCTGTTTTTT. Its translation: CASSNTGGTTGELFF. The rearrangement joins TRBV7-9 to TRBJ2-2, with 8 bases lining up with TRBD1. Germline lookup yields CDR1 SEHNR and CDR2 FQNEAQ (reference sequence). Germline trimming cut 5 bases from V and 4 bases from J; bases unmatched to any gene: 6. There are 15 residues in the CDR3.

The V gene is TRBV27, the J gene TRBJ1-5; TRBD1 agrees at 7 bases. V was clipped by 4 bases and J by 7 bases; unmatched bases: 4. CDR1 and CDR2 (germline): MNHEY, SMNVEV (reference sequence). There are 13 residues in the CDR3. The CDR3 loop reads CASSSTGSQPQHF. The DNA for the CDR3 is TGTGCCAGCAGTTCGACAGGGTCACAGCCCCAGCATTTT.

The rearrangement links TRBV7-9 to TRBJ1-5; D gene uncertain. CDR3 length: 15 amino acids. V lost 5 bases, J lost 2 bases, and 13 bases lay in between. The germline V gene has CDR1 SEHNR and CDR2 FQNEAQ (reference sequence). The CDR3 coding sequence is TGTGCCAGCAGCCACGCCAATGTAGGCAATCAGCCCCAGCATTTT. Residues: CASSHANVGNQPQHF.

This chain links TRBV7-8 with TRBJ1-2; 7 bases are a match to TRBD1. V was clipped by 5 bases and J by 5 bases; unmatched bases: 8. This CDR3 has 14 amino acids. Germline V gene data show CDR1 as SGHVS and CDR2 as FQNEAQ. CDR3 protein: CASSPETGRYGYTF. The CDR3 DNA reads TGTGCCAGCAGCCCCGAGACAGGGAGATATGGCTACACCTTC.

This clone was seen a handful of times. The V gene is TRBV6-2 or TRBV6-3, the J gene TRBJ1-2; unclear D gene. CDR1 is MNHEY and CDR2 is SVGEGT in the germline V gene. Trimming left V 0 bases short and J 6 bases short, with 20 bases between. The CDR3 is made up of 17 amino acids. The CDR3: CASSYSIMRDFVDGYTF. In DNA form, the CDR3 reads TGTGCCAGCAGTTACTCAATTATGCGGGATTTTGTTGATGGCTACACCTTC.

The rearrangement joins TRBV3-1 (or the pseudogene TRBV3-2) to TRBJ2-7, with TRBD2 matching over 8 bases. The J segment lost 3 bases and the V segment lost 3 bases, leaving 7 bases of the junction unmatched. The germline CDR1 and CDR2 sequences are LGHDT and YNNKEL (reference sequence). The CDR3 sequence is 15 residues long. The CDR3 loop reads CASSQAGLAVYEQYF. The CDR3, as DNA: TGTGCCAGCAGCCAGGCCGGACTAGCAGTCTACGAGCAGTACTTC.

The chain links TRBV10-1 to TRBJ2-7; D not resolved. V was trimmed by 3 bases and J by 3 bases, leaving 3 bases between them. Germline values: CDR1 WNHNN, CDR2 SYGVQD (reference sequence). The CDR3 totals 11 residues. CDR3 loop: CASSDGYEQYF. The CDR3 DNA sequence: TGCGCCAGCAGTGACGGCTACGAGCAGTACTTC.

The rearrangement joins TRBV6-5 to TRBJ1-1; D is unresolved. The CDR3 runs to 11 residues. V lost 6 bases and J 3 bases, leaving 5 bases between the germline ends. Germline CDR1 and CDR2: MNHEY and SVGAGI. The CDR3 protein is CASRTHTEAFF. The DNA of the CDR3 is TGTGCCAGCAGAACACACACTGAAGCTTTCTTT.

V gene TRBV6-6 combines with J gene TRBJ2-7, with D possibly TRBD1 on 6 matching bases. With 7 bases removed from V and 1 base from J, the gap between germline ends came to 11 bases. This CDR3 contains 13 residues. Germline CDR1 MNHNY, CDR2 SVGAGI (reference sequence). CDR3 in DNA: TGTGCCAGCATGACCAGGGGATCCTACGAGCAGTACTTC. Amino acids: CASMTRGSYEQYF.

The chain recombines TRBV28 with TRBJ2-7; 7 bases agree with TRBD2. The CDR3 sequence is 14 residues long. The trim removed 6 bases at V and 5 bases at J, leaving 10 bases unmatched. Germline V CDR1 and CDR2: MDHEN, SYDVKM. Written as DNA, the CDR3 is TGTGCCAGCAGCCCCCCGAGAGGGACTAACGAGCAGTACTTC. It encodes CASSPPRGTNEQYF.

The V call is TRBV6-6, the J call TRBJ1-5, with TRBD1 identical over 7 bases. Germline V gives CDR1 MNHNY, CDR2 SVGAGI (reference sequence). The CDR3 totals 13 residues. J was trimmed by 4 bases and V by 7 bases; bases with no gene match: 4. In DNA form, the CDR3 reads TGTGCCAGCAACGACAGGGAGAATCAGCCCCAGCATTTT. It specifies CASNDRENQPQHF.

V usage is TRBV2 and J usage is TRBJ2-4; D is perhaps TRBD2 (5 bases). In germline, CDR1 is SNHLY, CDR2 FYNNEI. CDR3 length: 18 amino acids. V lost 7 bases and J 0 bases, leaving 22 bases between the germline ends. The CDR3 loop is CASTKGWMGALAKNIQYF. The CDR3 coding sequence is TGTGCCAGCACGAAGGGCTGGATGGGAGCGCTAGCCAAAAACATTCAGTACTTC. Using reference TRBV2 and TRBJ2-4 for the parts outside the CDR3, the full variable domain is EPEVTQTPSHQVTQMGQEVILRCVPISNHLYFYWYRQILGQKVEFLVSFYNNEISEKSEIFDDQFSVERPDGSNFTLKIRSTKLEDSAMYFCASTKGWMGALAKNIQYFGAGTRLSVL.

CDR3 sequence reads: CATSDSDAKRNIQYF. The CDR3 nucleotides read TGTGCCACCAGTGATTCCGACGCCAAGAGAAACATTCAGTACTTC. The rearrangement joins TRBV24-1 to TRBJ2-4; D is ambiguous. The V and J ends lost 2 bases and 6 bases respectively, with 13 bases between them. This CDR3 has 15 residues. Looked up from germline, CDR1 is KGHDR and CDR2 is SFDVKD.

The genes are TRBV7-8 and TRBJ2-2; D ambiguous. The V and J ends lost 5 bases and 3 bases respectively, with 10 bases between them. CDR3 size: 14 residues. The germline CDR1 and CDR2 sequences are SGHVS and FQNEAQ. CDR3 sequence reads: CASSIRQDTGELFF. The CDR3 DNA sequence: TGTGCCAGCAGCATACGACAAGACACCGGGGAGCTGTTTTTT.

The genes are TRBV19 and TRBJ2-3; possibly TRBD1 or TRBD2 for D (6 bases each). The CDR3 totals 16 residues. In germline, CDR1 is LNHDA, CDR2 SQIVND (reference sequence). V gave up 7 bases and J gave up 3 bases, with 20 bases separating them. The CDR3 is CASTQVSGAGTDTQYF. CDR3 nucleotide sequence: TGTGCCAGTACCCAAGTATCGGGGGCCGGTACAGATACGCAGTATTTT.

The V and J genes are TRBV24-1 and TRBJ1-1; D is unclear. CDR3 length equals 13 residues. Germline loops: CDR1 KGHDR, CDR2 SFDVKD. The CDR3 protein is CALPGTENTEAFF. DNA of the CDR3: TGTGCACTACCGGGTACGGAGAACACTGAAGCTTTCTTT.

The J gene is TRBJ1-1, the V gene TRBV19; D is perhaps TRBD1 (6 bases). Looked up from germline, CDR1 is LNHDA and CDR2 is SQIVND (reference sequence). Trimming left V 5 bases short and J 0 bases short, with 13 bases between. The CDR3 is 15 amino acids. This CDR3 is CASSPMGAMNTEAFF. The CDR3 nucleotides are TGTGCCAGTAGTCCGATGGGGGCGATGAACACTGAAGCTTTCTTT.

This clone has a single count. The chain joins TRBV6-1 to TRBJ2-1; 9 bases fit TRBD1. The CDR3 totals 14 residues. The trim removed 3 bases at V and 5 bases at J, leaving 2 bases unmatched. Germline values: CDR1 MNHNS, CDR2 SASEGT. CDR3 DNA: TGTGCCAGCAGTGACCGGGACAGGGACAATGAGCAGTTCTTC. Amino acids: CASSDRDRDNEQFF.

J is TRBJ2-5 and V is TRBV11-2, with 8 bases lining up with TRBD1. The CDR3 sequence is 15 residues long. The ends lost 2 bases at V and 5 bases at J; junction bases unmatched: 7. CDR1 is SGHAT, CDR2 FQNNGV, per germline. As DNA, the CDR3 is TGTGCCAGCAGCTTATCCAGGGGGCCTGCGGAGACCCAGTACTTC. Translating gives CASSLSRGPAETQYF. Full variable domain (remainder filled in from reference TRBV11-2 and TRBJ2-5): EAGVAQSPRYKIIEKRQSVAFWCNPISGHATLYWYQQILGQGPKLLIQFQNNGVVDDSQLPKDRFSAERLKGVDSTLKIQPAKLEDSAVYLCASSLSRGPAETQYFGPGTRLLVL.

The chain links TRBV7-9 to TRBJ1-1; no reliable D call. Germline V CDR1 and CDR2: SEHNR, FQNEAQ (reference sequence). Trimming stripped 3 bases from V and 7 bases from J, with 12 bases between. The CDR3 length is 13 residues. This chain's CDR3 is CASSFVVEDEAFF. The CDR3 coding sequence is TGTGCCAGCAGCTTTGTCGTCGAAGATGAAGCTTTCTTT.

The chain carries TRBV25-1 and TRBJ2-3, with D perhaps matching TRBD1 (5 bases). V was shortened by 4 bases and J by 4 bases, with 21 bases between the two germline ends. CDR3 size: 17 residues. Per germline, CDR1 MGHDK and CDR2 SYGVNS. This CDR3 reads CASSASPGQGAPDTQYF. CDR3 sequence (DNA): TGTGCCAGCAGTGCCTCACCAGGCCAGGGCGCGCCAGATACGCAGTATTTT. Full variable domain (remainder filled in from reference TRBV25-1 and TRBJ2-3): EADIYQTPRYLVIGTGKKITLECSQTMGHDKMYWYQQDPGMELHLIHYSYGVNSTEKGDLSSESTVSRIRTEHFPLTLESARPSHTSQYLCASSASPGQGAPDTQYFGPGTRLTVL.

The rearrangement links TRBV6-5 to TRBJ1-1; no clear D. Germline values: CDR1 MNHEY, CDR2 SVGAGI. V was pared by 8 bases and J by 10 bases, with 14 bases between. The CDR3 loop spans 11 amino acids. CDR3 bases: TGTGCCAGCGGGCGAAGTGCCAGAGCTTTCTTT. This codes for CASGRSARAFF.